Each of the 11 T cell receptor beta chains below was sequenced from the same sample in a study of shared clonotypes between healthy human individuals. Measured with immunoSEQ multiplex PCR; TCRdb has only the in-frame clones, and not every one. The sample includes about 490,000 clones, less than 80% of them seen just once. Sequenced input: PBMCs. Every receptor here comes from a woman in her forties in good health. Some clones in this sample may be carry-over from other donors' samples.

This chain uses TRBV6-4 with TRBJ2-1; D is perhaps TRBD2 (5 bases). Germline V lookup: CDR1 MRHNA, CDR2 SNTAGT. This CDR3 region has 13 residues. The V end was cut by 3 bases, the J end by 7 bases, with 10 bases between. DNA of the CDR3: TGTGCCAGCAGTGATGAGGGATGGAATGAGCAGTTCTTC. Translated, it gives CASSDEGWNEQFF.

The chain joins TRBV6-1 to TRBJ1-5; D is possibly TRBD1 (5 bases). Germline CDR1 MNHNS, CDR2 SASEGT. V lost 6 bases, J lost 11 bases, and 20 bases lay in between. CDR3 length equals 14 residues. In DNA, the CDR3 is TGTGCCAGCAGCACGGGACGGCTTAAGGCGTCCCAGCATTTT. The encoded protein is CASSTGRLKASQHF.

The V call is TRBV10-3, the J call TRBJ1-5, with D perhaps matching TRBD1 (5 bases). The CDR3 totals 14 residues. Germline CDR1 is ENHRY and CDR2 is SYGVKD. V lost 6 bases to trimming and J lost 0 bases, with 9 bases between them. The CDR3 DNA sequence: TGTGCCATCAGCCGAGACAGTAGCAATCAGCCCCAGCATTTT. Translation gives CAISRDSSNQPQHF.

J is TRBJ2-5 and V is TRBV13; D is unresolved. The germline CDR1 and CDR2 sequences are PRHDT and FYEKMQ (reference sequence). Trimming left V 1 base short and J 5 bases short, with 2 bases between. The CDR3 is 11 amino acids. The CDR3 DNA reads as TGTGCCAGCAGCTTAGTGGAGACCCAGTACTTC. Its translation is CASSLVETQYF.

This clone was counted between two and nine times. The rearrangement joins TRBV19 to TRBJ1-5; 7 bases align to TRBD1. Germline CDR1 is LNHDA and CDR2 is SQIVND (reference sequence). J lost 4 bases, V lost 5 bases, and 5 bases had no gene match. This CDR3 contains 14 residues. The CDR3 here is CASSPPDRNQPQHF. The CDR3 DNA reads TGTGCCAGTAGTCCCCCGGACAGGAATCAGCCCCAGCATTTT.

The chain recombines TRBV5-1 with TRBJ2-7; no clear D. Trimming left V 5 bases short and J 6 bases short, with 12 bases between. Germline lookup yields CDR1 SGHRS and CDR2 YFSETQ. This CDR3 spans 12 amino acids. The CDR3 here is CASRENLGEQYF. Here the CDR3 DNA reads TGCGCCAGCAGGGAGAACCTCGGCGAGCAGTACTTC.

This clone was seen only a few times. Its ends do not fully match the called genes, so a read error is possible. Here the CDR3 reads CASSLAVVTYNEQFF. The CDR3 nucleotides are TGTGCCAGCAGTTTAGCGGTGGTTACCTACAATGAGCAGTTCTTC. The genes are TRBV7-9 and TRBJ2-1; D perhaps matches TRBD2 (6 bases). This CDR3 region has 15 residues. CDR1 is SEHNR, CDR2 FQNEAQ, per germline (reference sequence).

The V and J genes are TRBV27 and TRBJ2-7, with 7 bases aligning to TRBD1. V was pared by 8 bases and J by 2 bases, with 9 bases of the junction left unmatched. The CDR3 extends over 14 amino acids. Germline V gene lookup returns CDR1 MNHEY and CDR2 SMNVEV (reference sequence). The CDR3 bases are TGTGCCAGCGGGGTAAGACAGGGTCCCTACGAGCAGTACTTC. This codes for CASGVRQGPYEQYF.

Turning to this clone: It may be a read error: a sequence one base away is much more abundant. The chain is built from TRBV29-1 and TRBJ2-2; no reliable D call. The CDR3 totals 11 residues. CDR1 is SQVTM, CDR2 ANQGSEA, per germline. In DNA, the CDR3 is TGCGGCGCCCGGGACACCGGGGAGCTGTTTTTT. Encoded protein: CGARDTGELFF.

V gene TRBV6-1 combines with J gene TRBJ2-1; D is unresolved. V gave up 5 bases and J gave up 2 bases, with 1 base separating them. Germline values: CDR1 MNHNS, CDR2 SASEGT. The CDR3 covers 11 residues. CDR3: CASSTYNEQFF. Written as DNA, the CDR3 is TGTGCCAGCAGTACCTACAATGAGCAGTTCTTC.

Comment on this clone: It is likely a read error: a sequence one base away is far more abundant. The CDR3 sequence: CAGSQVLAGAKTQYF. For the CDR3, the DNA is TGTGCCGGCAGCCAAGTTCTAGCGGGAGCAAAGACCCAGTACTTC. The chain combines TRBV4-2 with TRBJ2-5; TRBD2 matches at 10 bases. CDR1 is LGHNA, CDR2 YNFKEQ, per germline. This CDR3 is 15 amino acids long.